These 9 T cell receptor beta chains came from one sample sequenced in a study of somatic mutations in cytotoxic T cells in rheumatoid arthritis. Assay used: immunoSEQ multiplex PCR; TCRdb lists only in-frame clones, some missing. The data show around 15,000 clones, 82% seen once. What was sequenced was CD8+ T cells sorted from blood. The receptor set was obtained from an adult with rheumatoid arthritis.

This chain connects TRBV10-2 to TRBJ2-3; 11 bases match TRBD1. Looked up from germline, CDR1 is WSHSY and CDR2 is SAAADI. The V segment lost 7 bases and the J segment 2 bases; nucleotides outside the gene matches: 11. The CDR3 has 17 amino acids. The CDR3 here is CASTPTGTGGLTDTQYF. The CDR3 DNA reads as TGCGCCAGCACCCCCACCGGGACAGGGGGTCTCACAGATACGCAGTATTTT.

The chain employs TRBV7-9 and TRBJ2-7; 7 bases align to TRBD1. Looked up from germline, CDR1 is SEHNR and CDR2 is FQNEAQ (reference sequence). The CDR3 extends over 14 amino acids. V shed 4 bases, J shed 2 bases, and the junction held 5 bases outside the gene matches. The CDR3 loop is CASSSSGTAYEQYF. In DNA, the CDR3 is TGTGCCAGCAGCTCCTCCGGGACAGCCTACGAGCAGTACTTC.

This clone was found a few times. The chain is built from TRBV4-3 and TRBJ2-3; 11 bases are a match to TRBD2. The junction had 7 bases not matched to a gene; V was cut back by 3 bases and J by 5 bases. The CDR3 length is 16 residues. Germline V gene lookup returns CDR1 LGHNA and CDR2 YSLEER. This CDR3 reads CASSQDSGGAGDTQYF. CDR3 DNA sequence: TGCGCCAGCAGCCAGGATAGCGGGGGGGCGGGAGATACGCAGTATTTT.

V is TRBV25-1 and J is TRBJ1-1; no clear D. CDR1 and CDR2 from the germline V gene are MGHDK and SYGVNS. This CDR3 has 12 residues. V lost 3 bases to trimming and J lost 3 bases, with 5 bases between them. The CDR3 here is CASSDPYTEAFF. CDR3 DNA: TGTGCCAGCAGTGATCCCTACACTGAAGCTTTCTTT.

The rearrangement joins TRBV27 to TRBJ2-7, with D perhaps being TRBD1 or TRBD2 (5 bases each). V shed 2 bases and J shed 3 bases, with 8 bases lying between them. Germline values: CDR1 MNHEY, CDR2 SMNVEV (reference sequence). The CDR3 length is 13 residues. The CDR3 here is CASSLRDGYEQYF. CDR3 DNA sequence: TGTGCCAGCAGTTTACGGGACGGCTACGAGCAGTACTTC.

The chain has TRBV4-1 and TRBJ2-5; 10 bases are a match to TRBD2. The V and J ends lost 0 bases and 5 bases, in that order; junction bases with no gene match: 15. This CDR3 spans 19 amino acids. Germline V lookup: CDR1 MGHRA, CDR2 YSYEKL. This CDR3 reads CASSQDRSDLAGAEETQYF. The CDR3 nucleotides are TGCGCCAGCAGCCAAGATCGCTCGGATCTAGCGGGAGCAGAGGAGACCCAGTACTTC.

The CDR3 region is CASSVRRRGSTDTQYF. For the CDR3, the DNA is TGTGCCAGCAGTGTCCGGCGGAGGGGTAGCACAGATACGCAGTATTTT. The chain combines TRBV2 with TRBJ2-3; TRBD2 might be the D (6 bases). The ends were cut back, 4 bases at V and 0 bases at J, with 14 bases in the middle. The CDR3 extends over 16 amino acids. CDR1 is SNHLY and CDR2 is FYNNEI in the germline V gene.

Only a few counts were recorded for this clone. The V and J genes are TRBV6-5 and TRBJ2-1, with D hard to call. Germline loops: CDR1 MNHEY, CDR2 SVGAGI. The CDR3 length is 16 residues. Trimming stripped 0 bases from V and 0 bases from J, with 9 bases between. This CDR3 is CASSYSQVVSYNEQFF. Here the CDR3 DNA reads TGTGCCAGCAGTTACTCGCAGGTGGTCTCCTACAATGAGCAGTTCTTC.

The DNA of the CDR3 is TGTGCCATTTCCTTGGGTTATCAGCCCCAGCATTTT. This sequence encodes CAISLGYQPQHF. This sequence joins TRBV28 and TRBJ1-5; D ambiguous. V lost 10 bases, J lost 5 bases, and 12 bases lay in between. CDR1 MDHEN and CDR2 SYDVKM come from the germline V gene. The CDR3 sequence is 12 residues long.